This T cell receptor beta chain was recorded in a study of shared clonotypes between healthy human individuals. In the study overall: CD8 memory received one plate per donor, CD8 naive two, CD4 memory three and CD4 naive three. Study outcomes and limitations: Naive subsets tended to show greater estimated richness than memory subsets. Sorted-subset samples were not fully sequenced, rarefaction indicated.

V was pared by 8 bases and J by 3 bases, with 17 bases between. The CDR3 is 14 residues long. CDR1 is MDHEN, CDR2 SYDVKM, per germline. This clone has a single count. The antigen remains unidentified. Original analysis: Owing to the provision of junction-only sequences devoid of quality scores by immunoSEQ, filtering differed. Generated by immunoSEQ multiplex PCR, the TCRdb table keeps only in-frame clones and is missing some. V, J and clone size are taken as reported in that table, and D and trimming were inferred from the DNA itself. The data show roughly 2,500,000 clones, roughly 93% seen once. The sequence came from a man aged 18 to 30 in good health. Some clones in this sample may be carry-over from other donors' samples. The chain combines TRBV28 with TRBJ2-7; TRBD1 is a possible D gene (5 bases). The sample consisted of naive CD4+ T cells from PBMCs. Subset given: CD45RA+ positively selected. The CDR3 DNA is TGTGCCAGCCGACTCCTGACAGCGAACTACGAGCAGTACTTC. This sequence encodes CASRLLTANYEQYF.